Shown below are 18 T cell receptor beta chains from a single sample sequenced in a study of blood T cells in healthy people across ages. Alongside a J-beta primer mix, a sample-barcoded 5' primer served in a second PCR lasting roughly 6 to 12 cycles. From the 5' RACE reads, TCRdb called clonotypes with MiXCR, one entry per CDR3 protein. The sample records roughly 830,000 distinct CDR3 sequences, around 68% being singletons. Sequencing was carried out using blood. Receptors originate from a man between 25 and 39 years old in good health.

The rearrangement joins TRBV4-3 to TRBJ2-3; 8 bases line up with TRBD2. V was pared by 0 bases and J by 4 bases, with 9 bases of the junction left unmatched. CDR1 LGHNA and CDR2 YSLEER come from the germline V gene. The CDR3 runs to 17 residues. As DNA, the CDR3 is TGCGCCAGCAGCCAAGACCTACTAAGCGGGGGACCAGATACGCAGTATTTT. The encoded protein is CASSQDLLSGGPDTQYF.

The chain couples TRBV28 to TRBJ2-7, with D unresolved. Trimming removed 6 bases at V and 1 base at J, with 13 bases between. The CDR3 is made up of 14 amino acids. Germline lookup yields CDR1 MDHEN and CDR2 SYDVKM. The CDR3 sequence: CASRNDPMSYEQYF. CDR3 sequence (DNA): TGTGCCAGCAGGAATGACCCTATGTCCTACGAGCAGTACTTC.

The V call is TRBV4-3, the J call TRBJ2-2; 8 positions agree with TRBD2. Losses at the gene ends were 1 base for V and 9 bases for J; bases not matched to a gene: 7. The CDR3 is made up of 15 amino acids. Germline V CDR1 and CDR2: LGHNA, YSLEER. The CDR3 spells CASSQGTSTSRELFF. CDR3 DNA sequence: TGCGCCAGCAGCCAAGGGACTAGCACGTCCAGGGAGCTGTTTTTT.

The genes are TRBV7-9 and TRBJ2-7; 11 bases align to TRBD1. The CDR3 runs 15 residues. CDR1 SEHNR and CDR2 FQNEAQ come from the germline V gene (reference sequence). The V and J ends lost 7 bases and 1 base, in that order; junction bases with no gene match: 6. CDR3 DNA sequence: TGTGCCAGCATTCCCGGGACAGGGGGATCCTACGAGCAGTACTTC. As protein: CASIPGTGGSYEQYF.

The chain employs TRBV12-3 or TRBV12-4 and TRBJ2-4, with TRBD2 matching over 9 bases. V shed 5 bases, J shed 13 bases, and the junction held 15 bases outside the gene matches. The CDR3 is made up of 15 amino acids. CDR3 in DNA: TGTGCCAGCAGTCAAGAGCGGGGGGCCCACTCAGAGCAGTACTTC. Its protein is CASSQERGAHSEQYF.

This chain joins TRBV6-2 or TRBV6-3 and TRBJ2-5; the D is unclear. Germline loops: CDR1 MNHEY, CDR2 SVGEGT. The CDR3 length is 14 residues. Between the trimmed V and J ends, which lost 3 bases and 1 base, there was a span of 9 bases. The CDR3 protein is CASSYTGSQETQYF. As DNA, the CDR3 is TGTGCCAGCAGTTATACCGGGTCCCAAGAGACCCAGTACTTC.

As concerns this clonotype: A much larger clone differs from this one at a single base, so this may be a read error. This chain joins TRBV12-3 or TRBV12-4 and TRBJ2-1, with D unresolved. The CDR3 is 10 amino acids. Trimming took 5 bases from V and 9 from J, leaving 5 bases between them. CDR3: CASSMGEQFF. The CDR3 DNA follows: TGTGCCAGCAGTATGGGTGAGCAGTTCTTC.

This clonotype turned up a few times. The chain uses TRBV29-1 and TRBJ2-4; D unresolved. CDR3 length: 14 residues. CDR1 and CDR2 (germline): SQVTM, ANQGSEA. V dropped 0 bases and J dropped 6 bases, with 12 bases sitting between them. CDR3 region: CSVEEGKWPNIQYF. The CDR3 DNA follows: TGCAGCGTTGAAGAGGGCAAATGGCCAAACATTCAGTACTTC.

CDR3 loop: CASSGEMGANVLTF. Here the CDR3 DNA reads TGCGCCAGCAGTGGGGAGATGGGGGCCAACGTCCTGACTTTC. V gene TRBV10-2 combines with J gene TRBJ2-6; D perhaps matches TRBD2 (5 bases). The CDR3 contains 14 residues. CDR1 and CDR2 from the germline V gene are WSHSY and SAAADI. Trimming shortened V by 4 bases and J by 4 bases, and 8 bases separated the two germline ends.

This clonotype was recorded only once. The germline gene is not matched at one end of the junction; a read error may be the cause. This rearrangement joins TRBV5-1 to TRBJ1-4; TRBD1 might be the D (5 bases). CDR1 SGHRS and CDR2 YFSETQ come from the germline V gene. This CDR3 comprises 16 residues. The CDR3 sequence is CASSLGEGATNEKLFF. The CDR3 nucleotides read TGCGCCAGCAGCCTGGGGGAAGGGGCAACCAATGAAAAACTGTTTTTT.

The chain employs TRBV29-1 and TRBJ2-7; TRBD1 agrees at 7 bases. Germline V gene sequence: CDR1 SQVTM, CDR2 ANQGSEA. J gave up 4 bases and V 5 bases, and 2 bases lay outside the gene matches. This CDR3 spans 11 amino acids. CDR3: CSVSGGYEQYF. As DNA, the CDR3 is TGCAGCGTTTCAGGGGGTTACGAGCAGTACTTC.

To note about this clonotype: A junction boundary mismatches the germline segment, possibly from a read error. The chain is built from TRBV2 and TRBJ1-5, with no clear D. The CDR3 extends over 15 amino acids. CDR1 is SNHLY, CDR2 FYNNEI, per germline. CDR3 coding DNA: TGTGCCGGCAGCCCCACGAAGGGAATCAATCCGCCCCAGCATTTT. Its protein product is CAGSPTKGINPPQHF.

The chain carries TRBV20-1 and TRBJ2-7; unclear D gene. V was clipped by 1 base and J by 4 bases, with 20 bases between them. CDR1 DFQATT and CDR2 SNEGSKA come from the germline V gene (reference sequence). The CDR3 covers 16 residues. The CDR3 DNA reads TGCAGTGCTAGAGCTCCACTCGACTCGGGCCTTTACGAGCAGTACTTC. The encoded protein is CSARAPLDSGLYEQYF.

The V gene is TRBV4-3, the J gene TRBJ2-2; 10 nucleotides match TRBD2. With 1 base clipped from V and 4 bases from J, the junction kept 9 bases outside the gene matches. CDR3 length: 18 amino acids. The germline V gene encodes CDR1 LGHNA and CDR2 YSLEER. The CDR3 DNA reads as TGCGCCAGCAGCCAAGTACCAGCGGGGGGGCTGGTCACCGGGGAGCTGTTTTTT. It yields the protein CASSQVPAGGLVTGELFF.

J is TRBJ2-5 and V is TRBV25-1; 7 nucleotides align to TRBD1. This CDR3 has 14 residues. CDR1 MGHDK and CDR2 SYGVNS come from the germline V gene. V shed 4 bases, J shed 0 bases, and the junction held 2 bases outside the gene matches. CDR3 nucleotides: TGTGCCAGCAGTGTACAGGGGTACCAAGAGACCCAGTACTTC. Amino acids: CASSVQGYQETQYF.

The CDR3 spells CASSLDRTHYNEQFF. The CDR3 DNA follows: TGTGCCAGCAGCTTAGACCGCACACATTACAATGAGCAGTTCTTC. V gene TRBV5-6 combines with J gene TRBJ2-1; D remains ambiguous. CDR1 and CDR2 (germline): SGHDT, YYEEEE. The CDR3 loop spans 15 amino acids. Trimming took off 2 bases at V and 4 bases at J, with 13 bases between the two ends.

The CDR3 spells CASSQRTSGTDTQYF. The CDR3, as DNA: TGCGCCAGCAGCCAAAGGACTAGCGGAACAGATACGCAGTATTTT. The J gene is TRBJ2-3, the V gene TRBV5-1; 10 positions agree with TRBD2. The V gene's germline CDR1 is SGHRS and CDR2 YFSETQ. The CDR3 loop spans 15 amino acids. The V gene end was trimmed by 4 bases and the J gene end by 3 bases; junction bases not matched to a gene: 5.

V usage is TRBV29-1 and J usage is TRBJ1-4, with a weak D call TRBD1 (5 bases). Trimming left V 3 bases short and J 8 bases short, with 10 bases between. Germline V CDR1 and CDR2: SQVTM, ANQGSEA. The CDR3 runs 12 residues. The CDR3 nucleotides are TGCAGCGTTGATGGGGGTAGCGAAAAACTGTTTTTT. This translates into CSVDGGSEKLFF.